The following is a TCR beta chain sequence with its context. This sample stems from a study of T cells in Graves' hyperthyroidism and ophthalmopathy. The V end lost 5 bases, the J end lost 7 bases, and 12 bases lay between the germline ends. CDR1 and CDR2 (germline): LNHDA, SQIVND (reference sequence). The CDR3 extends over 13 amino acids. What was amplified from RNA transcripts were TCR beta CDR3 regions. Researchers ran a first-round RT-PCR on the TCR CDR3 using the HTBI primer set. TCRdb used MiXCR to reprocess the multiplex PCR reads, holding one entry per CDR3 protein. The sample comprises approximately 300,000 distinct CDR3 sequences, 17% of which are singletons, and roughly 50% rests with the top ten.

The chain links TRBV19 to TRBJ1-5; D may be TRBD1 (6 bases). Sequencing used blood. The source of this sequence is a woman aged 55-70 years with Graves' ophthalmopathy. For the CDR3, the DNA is TGTGCCAGTAGTGGAACAGGGCCGCAGCCCCAGCATTTT. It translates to CASSGTGPQPQHF. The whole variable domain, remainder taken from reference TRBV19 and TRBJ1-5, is DGGITQSPKYLFRKEGQNVTLSCEQNLNHDAMYWYRQDPGQGLRLIYYSQIVNDFQKGDIAEGYSVSREKKESFPLTVTSAQKNPTAFYLCASSGTGPQPQHFGDGTRLSIL.